This TCR beta chain was captured in a study of T cells after yellow fever vaccination. About the study: The SMART-Seq v4 Ultra Low Input method served to prepare the low-cell-number fractions.

CDR3 length: 16 residues. CDR1 and CDR2 from the germline V gene are SGHTS and YDEGEE. V lost 0 bases to trimming and J lost 2 bases; unmatched junction nucleotides: 2. Broader study findings: Any FACS-sorted repertoire could hold abundant clonotypes that contaminate it from the bulk population. Most primary-vaccination clones recurred post-booster (roughly 96% CD4, 85% to 90% CD8).

This clonotype was counted many times. Its antigen is currently unknown. In making TCR cDNA, 5'RACE template switching added a universal primer site and UMIs to it. TCRdb fed the 5' RACE reads into MiXCR, producing one record per CDR3 protein. The sample has over 150,000 distinct CDR3 sequences, roughly 6.2% seen once. This receptor was obtained from a man between 18 and 29 years old who received the YFV17D yellow fever vaccine. The chain uses TRBV5-8 and TRBJ2-3, with 11 bases matching TRBD2. Sample: CD4+ T cells sorted from PBMCs, taken on the day of the first yellow fever vaccination. The CDR3 DNA follows: TGTGCCAGCAGCTTGGGTAGCGGGGGGGCCACAGATACGCAGTATTTT. As protein: CASSLGSGGATDTQYF.